This T cell receptor beta chain appears in the sequencing data of a study of blood T cell repertoires in COVID-19. TCRdb's copy holds only in-frame clones and misses some; the assay was immunoSEQ multiplex PCR. The sample holds approximately 90,000 clones, about 87% seen once. Germline values: CDR1 KGHSH, CDR2 LQKENI. V was trimmed by 3 bases and J by 8 bases, leaving 14 bases between them. The CDR3 spans 14 residues. In its sample, this clone was seen a few times. J is TRBJ2-1 and V is TRBV18; D perhaps matches TRBD2 (6 bases). This clonotype was sampled from a man in his sixties with acute or convalescent COVID-19. The sample comprised peripheral blood. The chain's CDR3 is CASSPGTGVHEQFF. The CDR3 nucleotides read TGTGCCAGCTCACCTGGGACGGGGGTCCATGAGCAGTTCTTC.